This T cell receptor beta chain was captured by sequencing in a study of blood T cell repertoires in COVID-19. This CDR3 comprises 16 residues. J gave up 5 bases and V 3 bases, and 4 bases lay outside the gene matches. Germline V lookup: CDR1 SGDLS, CDR2 YYNGEE. This clone was detected once. The method was immunoSEQ multiplex PCR; TCRdb's version includes in-frame clones alone and lacks a portion of them. Altogether roughly 200,000 clones are present, 84% being singletons, with the ten largest covering 15% to 20%. The material sequenced was peripheral blood. The chain is built from TRBV9 and TRBJ2-2, with TRBD2 identical over 13 bases. The receptor comes from a woman older than 75 with active or convalescent COVID-19. In DNA form, the CDR3 reads TGTGCCAGCAGCGAGCGGACTAGCGGGGGTACCGGGGAGCTGTTTTTT. Translation: CASSERTSGGTGELFF.